The entry below gives a single T cell receptor (beta chain) sequence along with its context. The V and J ends lost 5 bases and 1 base respectively, with 17 bases between them. Germline lookup yields CDR1 PRHDT and CDR2 FYEKMQ (reference sequence). This CDR3 is 16 amino acids long. The sample is drawn from a study of T cell changes during pregnancy in multiple sclerosis. Assay used: immunoSEQ multiplex PCR; TCRdb lists only in-frame clones, some missing. In the table there are tens of thousands of clones, approximately 94% of which are singletons. The TCR comes from a female donor with multiple sclerosis, enrolled in a pregnancy study. The input for sequencing was CD8+ T cells from peripheral blood mononuclear cells, taken after pregnancy. J is TRBJ1-1 and V is TRBV13; no clear D gene. The CDR3 protein is CASSLLAEVANTEAFF. CDR3 nucleotide sequence: TGTGCCAGCAGCCTCCTCGCGGAGGTTGCGAACACTGAAGCTTTCTTT.